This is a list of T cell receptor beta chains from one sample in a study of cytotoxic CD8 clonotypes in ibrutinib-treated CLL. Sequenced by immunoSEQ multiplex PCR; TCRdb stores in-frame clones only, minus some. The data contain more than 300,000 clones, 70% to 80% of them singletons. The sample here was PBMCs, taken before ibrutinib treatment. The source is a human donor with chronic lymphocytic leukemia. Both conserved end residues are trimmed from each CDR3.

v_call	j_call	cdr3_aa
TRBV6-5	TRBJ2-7	ASRTGLGSYEQY
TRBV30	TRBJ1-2	AWDVGGIYT
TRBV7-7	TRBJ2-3	ASSFRSSSTDTQY
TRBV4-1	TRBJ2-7	ASSPHHSGGYEQY
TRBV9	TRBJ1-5	ASSAGTGPQPQH
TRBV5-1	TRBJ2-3	ASSKGTSPISTDTQY
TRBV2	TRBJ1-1	ASRMTVASTEAF
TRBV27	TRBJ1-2	ASSLRRVPNYGYT
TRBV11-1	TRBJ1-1	ASSLFGQEDTEAF
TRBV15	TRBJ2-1	ATSREAFASSYNEQF
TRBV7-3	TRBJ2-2	ASSQDPNTGELF
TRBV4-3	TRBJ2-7	ASSKGYSYEQY
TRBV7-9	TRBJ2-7	ASSWGPKPYEQY
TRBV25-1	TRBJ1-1	ASSESAGMNTEAF
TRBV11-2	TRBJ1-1	ASSSAFPRSGSRNSEAF
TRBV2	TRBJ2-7	ASRFSREARPNGSYEQY
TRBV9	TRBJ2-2	ATTPGREYTGELF
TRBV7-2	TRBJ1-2	ASSHPGGNYGYT
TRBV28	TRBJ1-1	ASTAIGGGTEAF
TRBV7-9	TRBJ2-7	ASSPRTGPYEQY
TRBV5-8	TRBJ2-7	ASSFTAIPYEQY
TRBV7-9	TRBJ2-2	ASGEATGELF
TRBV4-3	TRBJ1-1	ASSRNRGLNTEAF
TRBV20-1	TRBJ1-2	SADFNYGYT
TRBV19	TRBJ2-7	ASSPVRTSVYEQY
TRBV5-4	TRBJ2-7	ASSRLGASGNYEQY
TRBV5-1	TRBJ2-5	ASSPGTGRETQY
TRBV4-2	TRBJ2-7	ASSQDQGLVGVPYEQY
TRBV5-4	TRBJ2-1	ASSSDSGRGQAEQF
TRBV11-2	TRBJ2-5	ASSLDFWGSAQETQY
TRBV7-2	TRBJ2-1	ASSRQAATYNEQF
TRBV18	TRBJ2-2	ASSPPAGGPWTGELF
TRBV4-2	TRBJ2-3	ASSPRLAGRTDTQY
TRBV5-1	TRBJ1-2	ASSLVDRQTNYGYT
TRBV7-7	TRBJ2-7	ASSQLILAGEPYEQY
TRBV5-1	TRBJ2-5	ASSSAGGRETQY
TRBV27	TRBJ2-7	ASSPLTLRDRAYEQY
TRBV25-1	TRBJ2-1	ASRSPGLKNEQF
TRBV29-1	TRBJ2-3	SVAGLVLVADTQY
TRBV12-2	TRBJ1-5	ASRLERTGQAKNQPQH
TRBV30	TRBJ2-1	AWSTGLAGGRF
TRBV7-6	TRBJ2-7	ASSPAAGAAYEQY
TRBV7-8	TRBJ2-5	ASSLLYQETQY
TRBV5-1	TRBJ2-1	ASSFRQGAVNEQF
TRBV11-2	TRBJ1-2	ASSKTGTGNNYGYT
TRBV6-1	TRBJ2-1	ASSNRETFYF
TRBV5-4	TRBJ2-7	ASSTGLADYYEQY
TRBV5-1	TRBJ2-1	ASSLRTSGSNEQF
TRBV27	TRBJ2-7	ASSLRGSYEQY
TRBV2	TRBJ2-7	ASSPDRLSEQY